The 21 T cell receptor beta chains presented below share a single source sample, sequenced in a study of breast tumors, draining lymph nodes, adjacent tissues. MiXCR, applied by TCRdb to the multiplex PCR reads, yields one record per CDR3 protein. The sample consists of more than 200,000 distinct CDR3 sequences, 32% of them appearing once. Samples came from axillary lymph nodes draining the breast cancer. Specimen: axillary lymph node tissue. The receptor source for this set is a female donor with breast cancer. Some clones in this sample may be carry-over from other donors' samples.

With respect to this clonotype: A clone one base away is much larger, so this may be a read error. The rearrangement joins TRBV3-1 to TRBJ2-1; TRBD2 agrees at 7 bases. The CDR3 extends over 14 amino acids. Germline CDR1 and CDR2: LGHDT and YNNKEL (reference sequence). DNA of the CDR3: TGTGCCAGCAGCCAATTGCGGGGGAGCAATGAGCAGCTCTTC. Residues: CASSQLRGSNEQLF.

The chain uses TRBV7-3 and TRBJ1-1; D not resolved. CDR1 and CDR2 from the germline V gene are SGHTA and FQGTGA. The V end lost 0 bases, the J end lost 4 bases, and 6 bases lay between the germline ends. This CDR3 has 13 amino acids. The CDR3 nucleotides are TGTGCCAGCAGCTTAACCCCCATCACTGAAGCTTTCTTT. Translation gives CASSLTPITEAFF.

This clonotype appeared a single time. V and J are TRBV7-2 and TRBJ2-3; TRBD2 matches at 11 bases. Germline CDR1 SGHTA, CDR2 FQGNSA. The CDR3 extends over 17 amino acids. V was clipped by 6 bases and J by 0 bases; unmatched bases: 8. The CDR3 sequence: CASSTSGSGASTDTQYF. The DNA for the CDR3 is TGTGCCAGCAGTACTAGCGGGAGCGGCGCTAGCACAGATACGCAGTATTTT. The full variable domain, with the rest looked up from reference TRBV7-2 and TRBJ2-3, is GAGVSQSPSNKVTEKGKDVELRCDPISGHTALYWYRQSLGQGLEFLIYFQGNSAPDKSGLPSDRFSAERTGGSVSTLTIQRTQQEDSAVYLCASSTSGSGASTDTQYFGPGTRLTVL.

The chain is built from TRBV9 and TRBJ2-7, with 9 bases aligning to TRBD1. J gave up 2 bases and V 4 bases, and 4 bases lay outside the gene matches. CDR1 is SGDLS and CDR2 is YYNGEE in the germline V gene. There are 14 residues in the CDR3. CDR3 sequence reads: CASSLQGAAYEQYF. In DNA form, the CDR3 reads TGTGCCAGCAGCTTACAGGGGGCGGCCTACGAGCAGTACTTC.

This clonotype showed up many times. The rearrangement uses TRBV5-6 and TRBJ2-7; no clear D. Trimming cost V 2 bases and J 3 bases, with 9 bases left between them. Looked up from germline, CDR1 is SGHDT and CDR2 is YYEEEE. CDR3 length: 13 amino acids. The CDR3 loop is CASSFSRLYEQYF. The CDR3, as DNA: TGTGCCAGCAGCTTTAGCCGTCTCTACGAGCAGTACTTC.

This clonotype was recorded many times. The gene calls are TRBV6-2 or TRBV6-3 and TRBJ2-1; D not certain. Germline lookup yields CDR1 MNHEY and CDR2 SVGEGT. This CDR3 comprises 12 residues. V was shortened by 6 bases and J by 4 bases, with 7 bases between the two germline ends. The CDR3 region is CASRANYNEQFF. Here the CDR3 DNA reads TGTGCCAGCAGGGCGAATTACAATGAGCAGTTCTTC.

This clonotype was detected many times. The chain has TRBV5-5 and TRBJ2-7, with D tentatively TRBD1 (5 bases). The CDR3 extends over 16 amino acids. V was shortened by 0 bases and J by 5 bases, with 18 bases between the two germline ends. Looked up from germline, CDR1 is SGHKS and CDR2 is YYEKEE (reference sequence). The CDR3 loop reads CASSLVRQGLKNEQYF. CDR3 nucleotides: TGTGCCAGCAGCTTGGTTCGGCAGGGTCTCAAGAACGAGCAGTACTTC.

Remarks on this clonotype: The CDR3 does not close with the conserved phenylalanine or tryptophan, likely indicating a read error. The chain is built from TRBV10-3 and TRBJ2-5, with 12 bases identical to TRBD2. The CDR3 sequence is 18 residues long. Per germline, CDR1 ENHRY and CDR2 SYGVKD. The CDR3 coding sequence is TGTGCTATCAGTGGGGGACTAGCGGGCGAAAGGTACCAAGAGACCCAGTACCTC. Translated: CAISGGLAGERYQETQYL.

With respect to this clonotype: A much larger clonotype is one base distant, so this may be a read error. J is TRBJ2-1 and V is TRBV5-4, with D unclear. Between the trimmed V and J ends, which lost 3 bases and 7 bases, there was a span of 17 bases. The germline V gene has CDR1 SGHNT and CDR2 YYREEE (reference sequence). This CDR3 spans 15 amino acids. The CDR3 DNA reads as TGTGCCAGCAGCTCACCGGAACTTGGATTAAATGAGCAGTTCTTC. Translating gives CASSSPELGLNEQFF.

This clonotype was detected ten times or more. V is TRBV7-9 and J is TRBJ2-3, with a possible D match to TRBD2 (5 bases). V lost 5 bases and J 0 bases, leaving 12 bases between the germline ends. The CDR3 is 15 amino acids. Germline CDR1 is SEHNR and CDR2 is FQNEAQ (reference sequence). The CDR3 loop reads CASSPGVTSTDTQYF. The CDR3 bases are TGTGCCAGCAGCCCCGGGGTCACTAGCACAGATACGCAGTATTTT.

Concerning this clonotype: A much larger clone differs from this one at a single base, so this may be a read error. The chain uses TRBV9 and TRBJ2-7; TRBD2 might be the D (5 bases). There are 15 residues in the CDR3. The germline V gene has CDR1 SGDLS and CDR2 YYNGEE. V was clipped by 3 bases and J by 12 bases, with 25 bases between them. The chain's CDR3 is CASSADSGLRYGPYF. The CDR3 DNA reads TGTGCCAGCAGCGCGGACTCCGGGCTCCGCTACGGGCCGTACTTC. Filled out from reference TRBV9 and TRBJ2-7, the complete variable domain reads DSGVTQTPKHLITATGQRVTLRCSPRSGDLSVYWYQQSLDQGLQFLIQYYNGEERAKGNILERFSAQQFPDLHSELNLSSLELGDSALYFCASSADSGLRYGPYFGPGTRLTVT.

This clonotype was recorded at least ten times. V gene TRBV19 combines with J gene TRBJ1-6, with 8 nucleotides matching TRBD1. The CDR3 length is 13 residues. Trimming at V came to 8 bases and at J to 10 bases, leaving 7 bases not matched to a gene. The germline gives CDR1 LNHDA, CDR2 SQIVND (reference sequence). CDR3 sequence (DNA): TGTGCCAGTCAGGACAGGGAAGAATCACCCCTCCACTTT. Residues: CASQDREESPLHF.

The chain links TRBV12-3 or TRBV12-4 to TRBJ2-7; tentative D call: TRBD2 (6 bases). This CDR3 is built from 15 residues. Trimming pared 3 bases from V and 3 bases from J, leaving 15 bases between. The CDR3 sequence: CASSFGLSRNYEQYF. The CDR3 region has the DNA TGTGCCAGCAGTTTCGGACTAAGTAGAAACTACGAGCAGTACTTC.

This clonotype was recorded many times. The CDR3 loop reads CASVTGTANTGELFF. The CDR3 nucleotides read TGTGCCAGCGTAACCGGGACAGCGAACACCGGGGAGCTGTTTTTT. The rearrangement joins TRBV7-2 to TRBJ2-2; TRBD1 matches at 7 bases. Unmatched junction bases numbered 6, after V lost 8 bases and J lost 0 bases. Germline CDR1 and CDR2: SGHTA and FQGNSA. The CDR3 is 15 amino acids. Based on the CDR3 plus reference TRBV7-2 and TRBJ2-2, the full variable domain is GAGVSQSPSNKVTEKGKDVELRCDPISGHTALYWYRQSLGQGLEFLIYFQGNSAPDKSGLPSDRFSAERTGGSVSTLTIQRTQQEDSAVYLCASVTGTANTGELFFGEGSRLTVL.

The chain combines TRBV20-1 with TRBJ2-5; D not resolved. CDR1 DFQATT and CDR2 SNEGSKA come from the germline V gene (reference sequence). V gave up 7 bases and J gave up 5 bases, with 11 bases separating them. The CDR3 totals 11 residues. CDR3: CSGAIWETQYF. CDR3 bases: TGCAGTGGGGCTATTTGGGAGACCCAGTACTTC.

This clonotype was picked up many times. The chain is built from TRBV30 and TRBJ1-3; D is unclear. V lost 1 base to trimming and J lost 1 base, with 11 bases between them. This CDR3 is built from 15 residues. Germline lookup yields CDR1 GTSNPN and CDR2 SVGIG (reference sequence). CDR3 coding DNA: TGTGCCTGGAGTGGGGGTTGGGTTTCTGGAAACACCATATATTTT. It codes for CAWSGGWVSGNTIYF.

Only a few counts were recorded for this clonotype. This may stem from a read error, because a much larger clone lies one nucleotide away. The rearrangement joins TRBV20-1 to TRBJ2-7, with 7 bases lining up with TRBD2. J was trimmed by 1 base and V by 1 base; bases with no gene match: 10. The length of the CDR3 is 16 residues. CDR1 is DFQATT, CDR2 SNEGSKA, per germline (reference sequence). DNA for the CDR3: TGCAGTGCTAGAGGCGGAGCGGGGTGGGCTTCCTACGAGCAGTACTTC. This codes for CSARGGAGWASYEQYF.

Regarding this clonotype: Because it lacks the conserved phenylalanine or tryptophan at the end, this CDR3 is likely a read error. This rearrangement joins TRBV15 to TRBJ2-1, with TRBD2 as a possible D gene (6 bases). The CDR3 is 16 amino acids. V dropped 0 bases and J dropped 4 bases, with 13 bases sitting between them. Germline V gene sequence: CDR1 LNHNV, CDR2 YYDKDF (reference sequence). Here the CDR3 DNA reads TGTGCCACCAGCAGAGATTGGGGGGAGCCGTACAATGAGCAGTTCCTC. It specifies CATSRDWGEPYNEQFL.

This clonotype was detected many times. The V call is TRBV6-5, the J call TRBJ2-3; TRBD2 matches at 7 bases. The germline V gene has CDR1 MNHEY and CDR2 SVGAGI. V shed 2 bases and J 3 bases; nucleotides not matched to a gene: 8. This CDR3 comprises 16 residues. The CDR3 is CASSYGRSGGTDTQYF. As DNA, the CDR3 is TGTGCCAGCAGTTACGGACGATCGGGAGGAACAGATACGCAGTATTTT.

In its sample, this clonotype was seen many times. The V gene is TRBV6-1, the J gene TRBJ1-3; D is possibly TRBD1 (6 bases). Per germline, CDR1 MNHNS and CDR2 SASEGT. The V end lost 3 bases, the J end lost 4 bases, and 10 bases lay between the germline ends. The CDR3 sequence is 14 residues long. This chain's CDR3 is CASSDGGGGNTIYF. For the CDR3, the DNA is TGTGCCAGCAGTGATGGGGGGGGCGGAAACACCATATATTTT.

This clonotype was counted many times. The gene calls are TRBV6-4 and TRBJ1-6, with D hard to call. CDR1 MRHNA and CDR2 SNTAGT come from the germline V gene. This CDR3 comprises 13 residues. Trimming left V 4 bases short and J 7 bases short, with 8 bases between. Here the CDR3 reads CASSVVVNSPLHF. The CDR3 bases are TGTGCCAGCAGTGTGGTCGTAAATTCACCCCTCCACTTT.